The clone carrying this T cell receptor (beta chain) was counted many times. This sample was included in a study of tumor-infiltrating lymphocytes in oesophageal squamous cell carcinoma. TCRdb reanalysed the PCR reads using MiXCR and keeps one entry per CDR3 protein. Of more than 15,000 distinct CDR3 sequences listed, around two fifths are singletons. This CDR3 has 13 residues. Trimming cost V 0 bases and J 9 bases, with 11 bases left between them. Germline assignment: CDR1 SGHDN and CDR2 FVKESK. The gene calls are TRBV14 and TRBJ2-5; the D is unclear. The sequencing input was normal esophageal tissue next to the tumor. The sequence derives from a female donor with esophageal squamous cell carcinoma. The CDR3 reads CASSQEGSGPQYF. CDR3 DNA: TGTGCCAGCAGCCAAGAAGGTTCCGGGCCCCAGTACTTC. The variable domain in full, with the rest retrieved from reference TRBV14 and TRBJ2-5, is EAGVTQFPSHSVIEKGQTVTLRCDPISGHDNLYWYRRVMGKEIKFLLHFVKESKQDESGMPNNRFLAERTGGTYSTLKVQPAELEDSGVYFCASSQEGSGPQYFGPGTRLLVL.